These 4 T cell receptor beta chains were all obtained from the same sample, sequenced in a study of shared clonotypes between healthy human individuals. Terminally differentiated effector memory CD45RA+ cells were left out of the naive CD8 fraction, which was CD45RO-negative and positively selected for CCR7. Data came from immunoSEQ multiplex PCR; TCRdb stores just in-frame clones and leaves some out. The data contain about 1,800,000 clones, about 95% of them singletons. The sequenced material came from naive CD8+ T cells sorted from blood. The receptors were sampled from a man aged 18 to 30 in good health.

J is TRBJ1-1 and V is TRBV29-1; a possible D gene is TRBD1 (5 bases). Germline V gene data show CDR1 as SQVTM and CDR2 as ANQGSEA. The CDR3 runs to 12 residues. V was trimmed by 4 bases and J by 5 bases, leaving 11 bases between them. This CDR3 reads CSVVTDGTEAFF. CDR3 nucleotides: TGCAGCGTTGTGACAGATGGAACTGAAGCTTTCTTT.

This rearrangement joins TRBV10-2 to TRBJ2-7; D remains ambiguous. Germline V lookup: CDR1 WSHSY, CDR2 SAAADI. The CDR3 extends over 11 amino acids. V was clipped by 3 bases and J by 5 bases, with 5 bases between them. The CDR3 region is CASSDTDEQYF. CDR3 in DNA: TGCGCCAGCAGTGATACGGACGAGCAGTACTTC.

The J gene is TRBJ2-1, the V gene TRBV7-8; perhaps TRBD2 as D (5 bases). The CDR3 runs 13 residues. The germline V and J ends were trimmed by 7 bases and 3 bases, with 10 bases remaining between them. Per germline, CDR1 SGHVS and CDR2 FQNEAQ. CDR3 DNA: TGTGCCAGCACTGGGGAGCTCTACAATGAGCAGTTCTTC. Its protein product is CASTGELYNEQFF.

The CDR3 sequence is CASSLRDRGLSNHGYTF. For the CDR3, the DNA is TGTGCCAGCAGTTTACGGGACAGGGGCCTTTCCAATCATGGCTACACCTTC. The V and J genes are TRBV28 and TRBJ1-2, with 10 nucleotides matching TRBD1. After removal of 2 bases from V and 6 bases from J, the junction contained 12 bases not matched to a gene. CDR1 is MDHEN, CDR2 SYDVKM, per germline. The CDR3 covers 17 residues.